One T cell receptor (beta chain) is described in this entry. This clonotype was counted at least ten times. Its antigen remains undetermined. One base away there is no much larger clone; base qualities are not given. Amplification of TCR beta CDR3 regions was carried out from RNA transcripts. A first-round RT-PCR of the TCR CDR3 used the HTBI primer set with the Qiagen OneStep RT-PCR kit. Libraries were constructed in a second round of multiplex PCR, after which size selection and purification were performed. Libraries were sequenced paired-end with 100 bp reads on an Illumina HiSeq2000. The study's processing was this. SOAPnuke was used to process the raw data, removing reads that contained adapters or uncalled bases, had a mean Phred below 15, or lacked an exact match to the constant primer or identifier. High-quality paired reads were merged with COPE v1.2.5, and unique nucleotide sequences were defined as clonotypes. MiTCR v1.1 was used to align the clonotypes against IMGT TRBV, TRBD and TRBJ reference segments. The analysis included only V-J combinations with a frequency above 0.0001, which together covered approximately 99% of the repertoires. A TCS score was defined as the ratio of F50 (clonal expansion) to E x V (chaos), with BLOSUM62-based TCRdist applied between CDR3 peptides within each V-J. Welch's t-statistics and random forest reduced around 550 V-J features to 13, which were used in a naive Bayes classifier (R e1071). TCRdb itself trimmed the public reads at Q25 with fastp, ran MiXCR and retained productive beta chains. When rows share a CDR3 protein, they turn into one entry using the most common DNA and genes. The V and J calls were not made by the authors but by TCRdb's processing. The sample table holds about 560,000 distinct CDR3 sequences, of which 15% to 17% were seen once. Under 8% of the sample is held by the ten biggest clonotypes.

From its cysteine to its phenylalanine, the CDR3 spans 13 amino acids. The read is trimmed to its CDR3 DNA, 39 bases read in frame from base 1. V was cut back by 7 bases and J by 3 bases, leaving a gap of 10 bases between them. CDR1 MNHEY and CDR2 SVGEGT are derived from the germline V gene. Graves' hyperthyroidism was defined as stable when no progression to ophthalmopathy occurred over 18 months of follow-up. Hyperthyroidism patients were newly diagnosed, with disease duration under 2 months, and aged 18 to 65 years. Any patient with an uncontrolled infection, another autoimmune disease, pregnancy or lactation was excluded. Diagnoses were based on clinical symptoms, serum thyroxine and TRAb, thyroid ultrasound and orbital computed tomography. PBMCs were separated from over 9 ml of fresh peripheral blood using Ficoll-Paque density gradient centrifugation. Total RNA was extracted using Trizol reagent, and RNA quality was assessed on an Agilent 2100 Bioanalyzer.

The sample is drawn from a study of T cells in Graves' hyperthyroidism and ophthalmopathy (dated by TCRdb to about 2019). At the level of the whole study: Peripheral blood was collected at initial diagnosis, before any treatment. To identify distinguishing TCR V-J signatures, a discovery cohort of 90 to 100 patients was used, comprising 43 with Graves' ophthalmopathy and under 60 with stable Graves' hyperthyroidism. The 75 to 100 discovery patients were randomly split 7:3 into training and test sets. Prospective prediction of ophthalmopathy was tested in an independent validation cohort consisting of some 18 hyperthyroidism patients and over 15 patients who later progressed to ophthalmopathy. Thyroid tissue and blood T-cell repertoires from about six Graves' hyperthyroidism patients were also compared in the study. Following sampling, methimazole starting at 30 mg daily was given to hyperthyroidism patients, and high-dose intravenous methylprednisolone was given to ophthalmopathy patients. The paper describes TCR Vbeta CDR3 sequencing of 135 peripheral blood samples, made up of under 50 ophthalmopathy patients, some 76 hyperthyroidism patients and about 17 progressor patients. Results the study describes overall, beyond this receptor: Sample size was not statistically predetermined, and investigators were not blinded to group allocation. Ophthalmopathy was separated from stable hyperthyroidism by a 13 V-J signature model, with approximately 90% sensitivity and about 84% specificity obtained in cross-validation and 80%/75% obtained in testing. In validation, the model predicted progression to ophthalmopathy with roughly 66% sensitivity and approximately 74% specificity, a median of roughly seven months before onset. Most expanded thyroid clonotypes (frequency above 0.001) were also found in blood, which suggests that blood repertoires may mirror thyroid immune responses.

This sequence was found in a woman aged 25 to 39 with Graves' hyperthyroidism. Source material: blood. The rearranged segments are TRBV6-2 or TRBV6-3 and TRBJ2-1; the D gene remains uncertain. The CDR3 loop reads CASMGGDYNEQFF. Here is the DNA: TGTGCCAGCATGGGCGGTGACTACAATGAGCAGTTCTTC.